This TCR beta chain comes out of a study of T-cell reconstitution after alpha-beta-depleted transplantation in children. General observations from the study: In patients about two months after transplant, alpha-beta T cells reportedly arose from several hundred expanded graft clones. It was surviving recipient T cells and thymic progenitors that gave some patients high TCRbeta diversity at day 60. From newly produced T cells came most of the T-cell counts and diversity one year after transplant.

This clonotype occurred many times. Antigen: not known. Trimming removed 0 bases from V and 1 base from J, with 12 bases in between. This CDR3 has 16 residues. Germline CDR1 is SGHAT and CDR2 is FQNNGV. This sample's TCRbeta library carried unique molecular identifier barcodes. TCRdb used MiXCR to reprocess the PCR reads, holding one entry per CDR3 protein. This table holds approximately 15,000 distinct CDR3 sequences, approximately 5.1% found once. This chain joins TRBV11-2 and TRBJ2-5; TRBD1 might be the D (6 bases). Sequenced material: PBMCs, taken before TCRalphabeta/CD19-depleted stem cell transplant. The receptor was derived from a boy under 18 with acute lymphoblastic leukemia, due to receive a stem cell transplant. CDR3: CASSLDVGTLQETQYF. In DNA form, the CDR3 reads TGTGCCAGCAGCTTAGATGTCGGGACACTCCAAGAGACCCAGTACTTC. Together with reference TRBV11-2 and TRBJ2-5, the CDR3 gives the full variable domain: EAGVAQSPRYKIIEKRQSVAFWCNPISGHATLYWYQQILGQGPKLLIQFQNNGVVDDSQLPKDRFSAERLKGVDSTLKIQPAKLEDSAVYLCASSLDVGTLQETQYFGPGTRLLVL.